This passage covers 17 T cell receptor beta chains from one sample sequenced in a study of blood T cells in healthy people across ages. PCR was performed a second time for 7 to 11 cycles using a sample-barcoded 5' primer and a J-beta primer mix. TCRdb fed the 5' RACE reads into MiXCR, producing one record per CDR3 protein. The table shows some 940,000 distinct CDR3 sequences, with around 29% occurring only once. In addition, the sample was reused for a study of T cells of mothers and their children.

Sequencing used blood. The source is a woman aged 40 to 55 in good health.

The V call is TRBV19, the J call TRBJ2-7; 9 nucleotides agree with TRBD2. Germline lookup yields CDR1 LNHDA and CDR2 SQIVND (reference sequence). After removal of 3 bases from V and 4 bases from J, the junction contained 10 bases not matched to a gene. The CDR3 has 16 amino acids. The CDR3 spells CASSMGVLAGHYEQYF. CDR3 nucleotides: TGTGCCAGTAGTATGGGTGTTCTAGCGGGGCATTACGAGCAGTACTTC.

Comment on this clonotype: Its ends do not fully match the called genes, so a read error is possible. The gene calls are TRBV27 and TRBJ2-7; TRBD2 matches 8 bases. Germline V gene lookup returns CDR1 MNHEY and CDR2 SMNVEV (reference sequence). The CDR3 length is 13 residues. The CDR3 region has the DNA TGTGCCAGCAGTTATGCGGGGGGCTACGGGCAGTACTTC. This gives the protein CASSYAGGYGQYF.

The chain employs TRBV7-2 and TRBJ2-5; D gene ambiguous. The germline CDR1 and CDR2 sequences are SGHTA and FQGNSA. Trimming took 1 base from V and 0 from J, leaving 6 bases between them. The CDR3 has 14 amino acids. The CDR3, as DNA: TGTGCCAGCAGCTTAGATTTGTACCAAGAGACCCAGTACTTC. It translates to CASSLDLYQETQYF.

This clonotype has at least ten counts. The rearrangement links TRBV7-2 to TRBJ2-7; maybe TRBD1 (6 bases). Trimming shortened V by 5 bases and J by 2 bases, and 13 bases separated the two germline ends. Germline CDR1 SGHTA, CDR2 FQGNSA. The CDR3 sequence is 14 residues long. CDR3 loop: CASSLSTGTYEQYF. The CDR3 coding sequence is TGTGCCAGCAGCCTATCGACAGGTACCTACGAGCAGTACTTC. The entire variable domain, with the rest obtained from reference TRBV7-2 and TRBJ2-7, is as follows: GAGVSQSPSNKVTEKGKDVELRCDPISGHTALYWYRQSLGQGLEFLIYFQGNSAPDKSGLPSDRFSAERTGGSVSTLTIQRTQQEDSAVYLCASSLSTGTYEQYFGPGTRLTVT.

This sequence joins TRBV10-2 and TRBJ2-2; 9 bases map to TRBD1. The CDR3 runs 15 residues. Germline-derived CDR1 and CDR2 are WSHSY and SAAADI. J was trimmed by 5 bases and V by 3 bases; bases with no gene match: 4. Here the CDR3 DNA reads TGCGCCAGCAGTGAACCCGGGACAGGGACCGGGGAGCTGTTTTTT. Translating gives CASSEPGTGTGELFF.

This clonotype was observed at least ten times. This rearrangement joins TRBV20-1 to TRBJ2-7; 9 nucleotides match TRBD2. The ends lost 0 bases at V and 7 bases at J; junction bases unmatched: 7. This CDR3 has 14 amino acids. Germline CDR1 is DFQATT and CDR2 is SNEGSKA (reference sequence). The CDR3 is CSARDFWLAGEQYF. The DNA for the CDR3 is TGCAGTGCTAGAGATTTTTGGCTAGCGGGGGAGCAGTACTTC.

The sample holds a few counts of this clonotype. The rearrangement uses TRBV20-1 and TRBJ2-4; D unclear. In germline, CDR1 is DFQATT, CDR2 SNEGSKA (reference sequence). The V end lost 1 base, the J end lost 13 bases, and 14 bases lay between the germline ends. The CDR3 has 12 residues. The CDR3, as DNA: TGCAGTGCTAGAGTTTTTGTATATGAGCAGTACTTC. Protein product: CSARVFVYEQYF.

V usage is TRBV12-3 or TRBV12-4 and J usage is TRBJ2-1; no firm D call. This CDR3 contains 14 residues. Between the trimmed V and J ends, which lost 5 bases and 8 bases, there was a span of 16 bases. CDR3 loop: CASSPRSFMYEQFF. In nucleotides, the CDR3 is TGTGCCAGCAGTCCTCGGTCCTTCATGTATGAGCAGTTCTTC.

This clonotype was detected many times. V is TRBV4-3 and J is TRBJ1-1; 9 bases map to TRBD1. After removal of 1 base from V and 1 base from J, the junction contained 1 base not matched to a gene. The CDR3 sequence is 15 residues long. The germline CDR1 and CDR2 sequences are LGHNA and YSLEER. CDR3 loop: CASSQGDRANTEAFF. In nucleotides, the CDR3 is TGCGCCAGCAGCCAAGGGGACAGGGCGAACACTGAAGCTTTCTTT.

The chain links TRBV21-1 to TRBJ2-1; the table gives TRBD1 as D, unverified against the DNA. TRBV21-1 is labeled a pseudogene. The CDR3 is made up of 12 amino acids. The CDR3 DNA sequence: TGTGCCGGCCCCGCTGGGGAGCCCCTTCCGTTCTTC. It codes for CAGPAGEPLPFF.

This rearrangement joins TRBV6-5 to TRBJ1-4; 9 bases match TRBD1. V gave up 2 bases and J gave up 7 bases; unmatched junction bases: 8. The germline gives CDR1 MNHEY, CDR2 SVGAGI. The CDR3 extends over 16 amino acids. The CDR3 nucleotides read TGTGCCAGCAGTTACGCCCCGACAGGGGGACGTGAAAAACTGTTTTTT. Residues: CASSYAPTGGREKLFF.

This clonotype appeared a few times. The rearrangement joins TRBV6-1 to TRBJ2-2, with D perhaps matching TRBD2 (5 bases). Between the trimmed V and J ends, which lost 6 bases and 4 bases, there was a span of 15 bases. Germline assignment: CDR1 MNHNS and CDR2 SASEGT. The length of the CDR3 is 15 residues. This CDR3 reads CASRARAGSTGELFF. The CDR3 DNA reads TGTGCCAGCAGGGCGAGGGCAGGTAGCACCGGGGAGCTGTTTTTT.

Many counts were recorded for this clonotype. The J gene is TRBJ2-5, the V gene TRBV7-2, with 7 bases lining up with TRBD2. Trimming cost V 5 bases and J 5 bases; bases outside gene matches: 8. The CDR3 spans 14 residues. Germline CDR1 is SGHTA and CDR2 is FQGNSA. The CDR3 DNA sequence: TGTGCCAGCAGCCCCCCGGGGAGGGTGGAGACCCAGTACTTC. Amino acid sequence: CASSPPGRVETQYF. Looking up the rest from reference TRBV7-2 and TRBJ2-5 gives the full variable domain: GAGVSQSPSNKVTEKGKDVELRCDPISGHTALYWYRQSLGQGLEFLIYFQGNSAPDKSGLPSDRFSAERTGGSVSTLTIQRTQQEDSAVYLCASSPPGRVETQYFGPGTRLLVL.

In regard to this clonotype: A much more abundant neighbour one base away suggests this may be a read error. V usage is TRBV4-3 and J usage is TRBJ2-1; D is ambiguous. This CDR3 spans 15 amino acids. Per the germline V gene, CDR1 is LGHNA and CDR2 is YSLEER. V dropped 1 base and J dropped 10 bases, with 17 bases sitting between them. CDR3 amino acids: CASSQGTSSQYEQFF. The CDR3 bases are TGCGCCAGCAGCCAAGGTACGAGCTCTCAATACGAGCAGTTCTTC.

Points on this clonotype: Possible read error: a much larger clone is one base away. The CDR3: CASSSRGPTNEKRFF. CDR3 DNA sequence: TGTGCCAGCAGTAGTCGGGGCCCAACTAATGAAAAACGGTTTTTT. The V and J genes are TRBV7-9 and TRBJ1-4; tentatively, D is TRBD1 (5 bases). Germline CDR1 reads SEHNR; CDR2 reads FQNEAQ (reference sequence). The CDR3 covers 15 residues.

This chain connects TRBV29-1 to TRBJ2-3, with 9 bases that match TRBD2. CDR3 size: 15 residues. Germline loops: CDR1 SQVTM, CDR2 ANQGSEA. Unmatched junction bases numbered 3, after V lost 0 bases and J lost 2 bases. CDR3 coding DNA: TGCAGCGTTGAAGACCAGCGGGGGGCCACAGATACGCAGTATTTT. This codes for CSVEDQRGATDTQYF.

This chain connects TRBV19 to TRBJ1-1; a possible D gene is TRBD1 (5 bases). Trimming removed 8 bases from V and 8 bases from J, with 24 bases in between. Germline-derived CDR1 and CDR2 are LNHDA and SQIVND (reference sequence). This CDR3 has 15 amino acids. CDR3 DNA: TGTGCCAGTCCTCATCCAGCGCAGGGACTTATCGAAGCTTTCTTT. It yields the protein CASPHPAQGLIEAFF.